This is a list of T cell receptor beta chains from one sample in a study of OX40 agonist ivuxolimab in advanced cancers. Clones were sequenced by immunoSEQ multiplex PCR, and TCRdb holds only the in-frame ones, with some missing. The sample contains 72,000 or so clones, 88% of which appear only once. The sample here was CD4+ or CD8+ T cells sorted from blood, taken in a trial of the OX40 agonist ivuxolimab. The receptors were gathered from an adult with an advanced solid tumor such as melanoma, head and neck, liver or kidney cancer. Each CDR3 is given with its conserved first and last residue. Each record gives: V gene, clone size, D gene, J gene, CDR3 protein, CDR3 DNA. The D gene is left open where the match is weak. Expanded clones get a size class; other rows say once, few or many, or leave the size out.

V: TRBV2; size: -; D: -; J: TRBJ2-1; CDR3: CASSDRGVGQFF; DNA: TGTGCCAGCAGTGACAGGGGGGTCGGTCAGTTCTTC
V: TRBV5-5; size: -; D: -; J: TRBJ2-4; CDR3: CASSSASEVSTQLNKNIQYF; DNA: TGTGCCAGCAGCTCAGCTTCAGAGGTTTCGACGCAACTTAACAAAAACATTCAGTACTTC
V: TRBV9; size: -; D: -; J: TRBJ1-3; CDR3: CASSQEPGRRSGNTIYF; DNA: TGTGCCAGCAGCCAAGAGCCGGGACGCCGCTCTGGAAACACCATATATTTT
V: TRBV2; size: -; D: TRBD1; J: TRBJ2-5; CDR3: CAMSGGVGETQYF; DNA: TGTGCCATGTCAGGGGGAGTGGGGGAGACCCAGTACTTC
V: TRBV7-9; size: few; D: -; J: TRBJ2-2; CDR3: CASSLDDWRAGELFF; DNA: TGTGCCAGCAGCTTAGACGACTGGCGTGCCGGGGAGCTGTTTTTT
V: TRBV15; size: few; D: -; J: TRBJ2-7; CDR3: CATSRDGGVATYEQYF; DNA: TGTGCCACCAGCAGAGATGGGGGAGTAGCCACCTACGAGCAGTACTTC
V: TRBV5-1; size: -; D: -; J: TRBJ2-5; CDR3: CASSSTGEETQYF; DNA: TGCGCCAGCAGCTCCACAGGCGAAGAGACCCAGTACTTC
V: TRBV6-6; size: -; D: -; J: TRBJ2-5; CDR3: CASSLPQETQYF; DNA: TGTGCCAGCAGTCTCCCCCAAGAGACCCAGTACTTC
V: TRBV5-4; size: -; D: -; J: TRBJ1-2; CDR3: CASSLGRDSNYGYTF; DNA: TGTGCCAGCAGCTTGGGTCGGGATTCTAACTATGGCTACACCTTC
V: TRBV5-4; size: -; D: -; J: TRBJ1-2; CDR3: CASSTDLYYGYTF; DNA: TGTGCCAGCAGCACCGACTTGTACTATGGCTACACCTTC
V: TRBV28; size: -; D: -; J: TRBJ1-1; CDR3: CASSIPKSEAFF; DNA: TGTGCCAGCAGTATACCCAAAAGTGAAGCTTTCTTT
V: TRBV11-1; size: -; D: -; J: TRBJ2-3; CDR3: CASSLDSTDTQYF; DNA: TGTGCCAGCAGCTTAGATTCCACAGATACGCAGTATTTT
V: TRBV7-2; size: -; D: -; J: TRBJ1-1; CDR3: CASSLATALLNTEAFF; DNA: TGTGCCAGCAGCTTAGCCACAGCCTTGCTCAACACTGAAGCTTTCTTT
V: TRBV9; size: once; D: -; J: TRBJ2-5; CDR3: CASSPRPEETQYF; DNA: TGTGCCAGCAGCCCGAGACCCGAAGAGACCCAGTACTTC
V: TRBV5-1; size: -; D: -; J: TRBJ1-2; CDR3: CASSTDTYGYTF; DNA: TGCGCCAGCAGCACCGACACTTATGGCTACACCTTC
V: TRBV4-2; size: -; D: -; J: TRBJ1-3; CDR3: CASSRVMGSSSGNTIYF; DNA: TGTGCCAGCAGCCGAGTGATGGGCAGCTCCTCTGGAAACACCATATATTTT
V: TRBV19; size: -; D: TRBD1; J: TRBJ1-5; CDR3: CASSIEDRGNQPQHF; DNA: TGTGCCAGTAGTATAGAGGACAGGGGCAATCAGCCCCAGCATTTT
V: TRBV2; size: -; D: TRBD1; J: TRBJ2-7; CDR3: CASSEYGQGVDEQYF; DNA: TGTGCCAGCAGTGAATATGGACAGGGAGTCGACGAGCAGTACTTC
V: TRBV2; size: -; D: TRBD1; J: TRBJ1-2; CDR3: CASSRTGGEGYTF; DNA: TGTGCCAGCAGTCGCACAGGGGGTGAGGGCTACACCTTC
V: TRBV28; size: -; D: TRBD1; J: TRBJ2-3; CDR3: CASSSSGQGSDTQYF; DNA: TGTGCCAGCAGTTCCAGCGGACAGGGCTCAGATACGCAGTATTTT
V: TRBV4-1; size: -; D: -; J: TRBJ2-1; CDR3: CASSQERTREQFF; DNA: TGCGCCAGCAGCCAAGAAAGAACGAGGGAGCAGTTCTTC
V: TRBV5-6; size: -; D: -; J: TRBJ1-2; CDR3: CASSQTVRGYTF; DNA: TGTGCCAGCAGCCAGACGGTAAGGGGCTACACCTTC
V: TRBV4-2; size: once; D: -; J: TRBJ1-2; CDR3: CASSLRAGGFGYTF; DNA: TGTGCCAGCAGCTTAAGGGCAGGAGGTTTTGGCTACACCTTC
V: TRBV6-1; size: -; D: -; J: TRBJ2-7; CDR3: CATTPIYEQYF; DNA: TGTGCCACCACCCCCATATACGAGCAGTACTTC
V: TRBV25-1; size: -; D: -; J: TRBJ1-1; CDR3: CASTEGTEAFF; DNA: TGTGCCAGCACGGAGGGGACTGAAGCTTTCTTT
V: TRBV11-2; size: -; D: -; J: TRBJ2-2; CDR3: CASSFPQTGTPGELFF; DNA: TGTGCCAGCAGCTTTCCCCAGACAGGTACCCCCGGGGAGCTGTTTTTT
V: TRBV28; size: -; D: TRBD2; J: TRBJ2-2; CDR3: CASSLSGSLAGASGELFF; DNA: TGTGCCAGCAGTCTCTCGGGAAGCCTAGCGGGAGCCTCCGGGGAGCTGTTTTTT
V: TRBV5-1; size: -; D: -; J: TRBJ2-5; CDR3: CASSLGQTQETQYF; DNA: TGCGCCAGCAGCTTGGGACAGACCCAAGAGACCCAGTACTTC